This T cell receptor (beta chain) was identified in a study of cytomegalovirus exposure and HLA in healthy donors (dated by TCRdb to about 2017). Background on the whole study: According to a later analysis, one platform produced both the 100 to 150 validation repertoires and the 550 to 800 repertoires of the first cohort. The aim of the study was to test whether cataloging public T cell receptors could identify signatures of past pathogen exposure. A separate validation cohort of more than 100 different subjects was used in addition to the roughly 700-subject first cohort. To predict cytomegalovirus infection status, the study brought together high-throughput TCR immunosequencing, statistical association of individual TCRs with disease status, and machine learning. Summary of the overall study and its limitations: In vitro tests confirmed that a few of the cytomegalovirus-associated TCR beta chains recognize cytomegalovirus antigens. In the study, about 150 TCR beta chains were listed as associated with cytomegalovirus. Cytomegalovirus status was reported to be diagnosed by the classifier with high specificity and sensitivity in both the original and validation cohorts. A later analysis lacked HLA typing for the validation cohort, so it scored co-occurrence in that cohort across all 130 or so repertoires. Across donors, most TCR sequences were observed very rarely, whereas some public TCRs were present in many individuals. It was suggested by the authors that the approach could potentially be generalized to other disease states and immunological phenotypes. Of the cluster scores, 85% to 95% were above 0 in a later analysis, which found that TCRs clustered in the first cohort also tended to co-occur in the approximately 110 validation repertoires.

The sample holds one count of this clone. Its antigen target is currently unknown. Per-base qualities were not stored, and no clone one base away is much larger. Libraries came from the immunoSEQ multiplex PCR assay. In the original analysis: To diagnose cytomegalovirus status from the catalog of TCR beta chain sequences, a statistical classification framework was built. The table was pulled from immuneACCESS by TCRdb, which kept in-frame rearrangements only. Such tables lose some clones; where checked, under half of the loss comes from unresolved V genes, and the rest has no known cause. V and J calls and clone size are as listed in that table; D and trimming were resolved from the DNA. For this sample the table gives fewer than 350,000 clones, of which roughly 90% were detected only once. Of the sample, over 0.7% is held by the ten largest clones. Reading the germline V gene gives CDR1 LGHNA and CDR2 YNFKEQ. V lost 2 bases and J lost 1 base, and the count of bases not matched to a germline gene is 3. The CDR3 contains 16 residues, cysteine and phenylalanine counted. The only DNA kept is the CDR3, 48 bases in frame from the first base.

The donors belonged to the validation cohort of over a hundred subjects, which was separate from the approximately 660-subject first cohort. The chain joins TRBV4-2 to TRBJ2-2, with 8 central nucleotides matching TRBD1. The receptor's source is a woman aged 18-29 years in good health and CMV-seronegative. Material: PBMCs. DNA sequence: TGTGCCAGCAGCCAAAGGGGGACAGGGAACACCGGGGAGCTGTTTTTT. Its protein is CASSQRGTGNTGELFF.